This T cell receptor beta chain was identified in a study of shared clonotypes between healthy human individuals (dated by TCRdb to 2018 to 2021). Background for the entire study: A couple of women and three men aged 18 to 49 years were included in the cohort. For each donor, CD4 naive and CD4 memory were each run on three plates, CD8 naive on two plates, and CD8 memory on one plate. The study deeply sequenced blood TCR repertoires of about five healthy adults to estimate repertoire size and the extent of clonotype sharing between individuals. Libraries were prepared and TCR repertoires were sequenced by different laboratories using diverse techniques, in order to increase sequencing depth and limit assay-specific biases. Each donor's leukapheresis produced roughly between about 0.8 and 8.9 billion PBMCs.

Donors were healthy HIV-negative adults with no recently reported acute infections or vaccinations. Every donor was a Caucasian adult living in Nashville, Tennessee, USA. CD4+ T cells were enriched by magnetic negative selection, after which naive cells were positively selected on CD45RA and the negative fraction was taken as the memory subset. Blood was obtained by leukapheresis, after which PBMCs were separated by Ficoll-Histopaque density gradient centrifugation and cryopreserved in liquid nitrogen vapor phase. Analytical flow cytometry was used to check the purity and quantity of every magnetically sorted T cell population. From each sorted fraction, genomic DNA was isolated and quantified by UV absorbance on a Nanodrop 2000c. According to the germline V gene, CDR1 reads SGHTA and CDR2 reads FQGNSA. The CDR3 covers 15 residues, taking in both the cysteine and the phenylalanine. Of all the DNA, just the CDR3 is kept, 45 bases in frame from base 1. Germline trimming amounts to 5 bases on V and 5 bases on J, with 10 as the count of junction bases outside the gene matches.

This clone has only one observation. Its antigen is still unknown. There are no base qualities to consult, and no much larger clone falls within one base. The investigation overall reported the following: Even with the large sequencing depth, rarefaction of the sorted-subset datasets indicated that sequencing was incomplete. Compared with non-shared clonotypes, clonotypes shared by all four sorted-subset donors had higher generation probabilities. When a handful of donors were compared, the shared fraction of clonotypes was 5% to 6.5% for naive CD4, about 4% for naive CD8, roughly 2.5% for memory CD4, and 0.4% for memory CD8. Because the study included a small number of donors, the genetic and exposure-history diversity represented was limited. Pairwise subsampling led to the expectation that sequencing depth would affect the degree of clonotype sharing among donors. Sampling was restricted to blood, and TCR repertoires in tissue are likely to differ from TCR repertoires in blood. Naive subsets generally had larger estimated clonotype richness than memory subsets did.

Using the deep immunoSEQ assay, TCR CDR3 regions were amplified from genomic DNA by multiplex PCR. Extracted genomic DNA from each cell subset was distributed evenly across all wells of several immunoSEQ 96-well plates, and each plate was treated as a replicate. For sorted subsets, approximately 210 ng genomic DNA, equal to some 30,000 T cell genomes, was loaded into each replicate PCR. Purified libraries were quantified with a Qubit 3.0 fluorometer, sized on a Bioanalyzer 2100, and re-quantified with the KAPA Library Quantification kit. Each immunoSEQ 96-well plate was sequenced on its own single-read 150-cycle Illumina NextSeq 550 flow cell. In the paper's pipeline: Because the immunoSEQ output included only junctional sequences and no quality scores, the filtering could not be the same as the filtering used for full-length reads. Sequences were annotated with PyIR, a Python wrapper for IgBLAST v1.9, and V/J genes and CDR3 were assigned using IMGT germline references. Reads with weak V/J assignments (E-value above 1e-6), missing CDR3, stop codons, out-of-frame junctions, or ambiguous translated residues were removed. V3J clonotypes were defined by identical inferred V gene, J gene, and CDR3 amino acid sequence. The percentage overlap between two repertoires was calculated by dividing the number of shared unique clonotypes by the size of the smaller repertoire. Repertoire richness was assessed with RTK rarefaction, the Chao1 estimator, and Recon v2.1 estimates of unobserved clonotypes. OLGA was used to compute generation probabilities for all TCRbeta clonotypes that the gDNA method yielded from four donors. As stored in TCRdb, this immuneACCESS dataset retains in-frame rearrangements with V and J assigned. A fraction of the clones does not appear; measured against another copy, unresolved V genes explain less than half of the discrepancy, and the remainder lacks a known reason. For V, J and clone size, that table is used; D and trimming come from the DNA. Across this sample there are about a million clones, with under 80% seen only once. Together, the top ten hold about 1.5% of the sample.

The chain employs TRBV7-2 and TRBJ1-2; the junction holds 8 bases that match TRBD1. This sequence was found in a man aged 18-30 years in good health. The specimen sequenced was memory CD4+ T cells sorted from blood. The meaning of the sample's cell subset or site label: CD45RA-negative fraction. CDR3 protein: CASSAAGTGGYGYTF. At the DNA level, the sequence is TGTGCCAGCAGCGCGGCCGGGACAGGAGGATATGGCTACACCTTC. This CDR3, with the reference TRBV7-2 and TRBJ1-2 proteins standing in past its ends, gives the full variable domain GAGVSQSPSNKVTEKGKDVELRCDPISGHTALYWYRQSLGQGLEFLIYFQGNSAPDKSGLPSDRFSAERTGGSVSTLTIQRTQQEDSAVYLCASSAAGTGGYGYTFGSGTRLTVV.